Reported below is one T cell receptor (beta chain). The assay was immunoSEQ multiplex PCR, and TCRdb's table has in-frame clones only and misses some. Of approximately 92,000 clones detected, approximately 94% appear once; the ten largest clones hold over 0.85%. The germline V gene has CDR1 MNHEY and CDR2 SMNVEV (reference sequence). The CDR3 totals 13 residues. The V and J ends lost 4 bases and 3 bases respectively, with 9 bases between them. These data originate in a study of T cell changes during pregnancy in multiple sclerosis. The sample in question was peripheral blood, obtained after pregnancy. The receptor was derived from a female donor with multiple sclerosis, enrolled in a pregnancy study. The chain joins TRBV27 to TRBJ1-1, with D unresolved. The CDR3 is CASSSPGDTEAFF. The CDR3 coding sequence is TGTGCCAGCAGTTCTCCGGGTGACACTGAAGCTTTCTTT.